Listed here are 7 T cell receptor beta chains from one sample, sequenced in a study of vaccination effects on CD4 cells after COVID-19. ViraFEST used viral peptide pools to expand antigen-specific CD4+ T cells before sequencing. Culture lasted under 13 days before CD4+ T cell isolation. This person caught SARS-CoV-2 sometime from March to December 2020, and PCR testing confirmed the infection. The protocol was immunoSEQ multiplex PCR, while the TCRdb copy is restricted to in-frame clones and leaves out a portion. The profile shows approximately 37,000 clones, 73% of them singletons. For these receptors, no antigen is known. Here the sequenced sample was CD4+ T cells from PBMCs cultured with a peptide pool, taken before COVID-19 vaccination. The receptors shown here come from a human donor who had a prior SARS-CoV-2 infection.

The genes are TRBV3-1 (or the pseudogene TRBV3-2) and TRBJ2-7, with D perhaps TRBD1 (6 bases). The V end was cut by 2 bases, the J end by 5 bases, with 10 bases between. There are 13 residues in the CDR3. Germline V gene sequence: CDR1 LGHDT, CDR2 YNNKEL (reference sequence). The CDR3 sequence: CASSQPAGDEQYF. As DNA, the CDR3 is TGTGCCAGCAGCCAACCCGCAGGGGACGAGCAGTACTTC.

This sequence joins TRBV20-1 and TRBJ2-1, with 9 nucleotides matching TRBD1. CDR3 length: 14 amino acids. The ends lost 3 bases at V and 9 bases at J; junction bases unmatched: 9. The germline V gene encodes CDR1 DFQATT and CDR2 SNEGSKA (reference sequence). The CDR3 DNA reads TGCAGTGCTAGTGGGGGGACAGGGTATAGTGAGCAGTTCTTC. Encoded protein: CSASGGTGYSEQFF.

This clone came up once. This chain uses TRBV27 with TRBJ2-5, with unresolved D. V was clipped by 6 bases and J by 3 bases, with 17 bases between them. The length of the CDR3 is 15 residues. Germline CDR1 and CDR2: MNHEY and SMNVEV (reference sequence). CDR3 amino acids: CASSPFGRIKETQYF. The CDR3 DNA follows: TGTGCCAGCAGCCCTTTTGGGCGGATAAAAGAGACCCAGTACTTC.

The chain has TRBV5-1 and TRBJ1-2; a weak D match, TRBD1 (6 bases). The CDR3 runs 20 residues. Germline loops: CDR1 SGHRS, CDR2 YFSETQ. V lost 5 bases and J 1 base, leaving 30 bases between the germline ends. The CDR3 spells CASSLQSSGQGNGGNYGYTF. CDR3 in DNA: TGCGCCAGCAGTTTACAATCCTCTGGCCAGGGGAACGGGGGTAACTATGGCTACACCTTC. Based on the CDR3 plus reference TRBV5-1 and TRBJ1-2, the full variable domain is KAGVTQTPRYLIKTRGQQVTLSCSPISGHRSVSWYQQTPGQGLQFLFEYFSETQRNKGNFPGRFSGRQFSNSRSEMNVSTLELGDSALYLCASSLQSSGQGNGGNYGYTFGSGTRLTVV.

This chain joins TRBV10-3 and TRBJ1-2, with D perhaps matching TRBD1 (5 bases). Between the trimmed V and J ends, which lost 5 bases and 3 bases, there was a span of 16 bases. The CDR3 is 15 amino acids. Germline CDR1 reads ENHRY; CDR2 reads SYGVKD. The CDR3 DNA reads TGTGCCATCAGTACACGGACACTGAAGTACTATGGCTACACCTTC. The encoded protein is CAISTRTLKYYGYTF.

This chain connects TRBV12-5 to TRBJ1-1; a possible D gene is TRBD1 (5 bases). This CDR3 is 15 amino acids long. V lost 7 bases and J lost 4, with 19 bases in between. Germline V gives CDR1 LGHNT, CDR2 FRNRAP. The CDR3 nucleotides read TGTGCTAGTGCCCCTGATAGGGGTTCGGTCACTGAAGCTTTCTTT. The encoded protein is CASAPDRGSVTEAFF.

The gene calls are TRBV6-1 and TRBJ1-1; tentative D call: TRBD1 (5 bases). The V end lost 3 bases, the J end lost 3 bases, and 11 bases lay between the germline ends. The CDR3 consists of 14 residues. Germline CDR1 reads MNHNS; CDR2 reads SASEGT. The DNA of the CDR3 is TGTGCCAGCAGTGATTACTGGGGGTACACTGAAGCTTTCTTT. Protein: CASSDYWGYTEAFF.